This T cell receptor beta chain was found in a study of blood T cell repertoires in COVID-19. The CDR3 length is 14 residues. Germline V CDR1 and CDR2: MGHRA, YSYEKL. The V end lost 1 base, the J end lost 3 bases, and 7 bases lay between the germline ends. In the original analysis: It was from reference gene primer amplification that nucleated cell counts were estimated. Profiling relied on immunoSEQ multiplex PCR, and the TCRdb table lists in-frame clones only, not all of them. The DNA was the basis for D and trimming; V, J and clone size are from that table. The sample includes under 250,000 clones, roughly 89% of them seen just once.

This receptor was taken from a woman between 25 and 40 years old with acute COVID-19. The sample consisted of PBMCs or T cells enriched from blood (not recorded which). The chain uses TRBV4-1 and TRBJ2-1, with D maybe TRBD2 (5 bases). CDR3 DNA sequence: TGCGCCAGCAGCCAAGTAGGAGGCTACAATGAGCAGTTCTTC. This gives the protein CASSQVGGYNEQFF.